This T cell receptor (beta chain) was sequenced in a study of shared clonotypes between healthy human individuals. Comments on this clone: The antigen is undetermined.

Naivety among CD8 cells was defined by CD45RO negativity and positive CCR7 selection, thereby excluding terminally differentiated effector memory CD45RA+ cells. CDR1 and CDR2 from the germline V gene are MGHRA and YSYEKL. V was shortened by 1 base and J by 5 bases, with 11 bases between the two germline ends. The CDR3 sequence is 14 residues long. Sequenced by immunoSEQ multiplex PCR; TCRdb stores in-frame clones only, minus some. This table has about 1,800,000 clones, approximately 95% appearing once. Broader study findings: With a handful of donors compared, 4.5% to 6.5% of naive CD4 clonotypes were shared.

This clonotype was sampled from a young man in good health. The rearrangement uses TRBV4-1 and TRBJ2-5; D not resolved. The sample taken for sequencing was naive CD8+ T cells sorted from blood. The CDR3 nucleotides read TGCGCCAGCAGCCAAGGTCCAGCTACGGAGACCCAGTACTTC. It codes for CASSQGPATETQYF.